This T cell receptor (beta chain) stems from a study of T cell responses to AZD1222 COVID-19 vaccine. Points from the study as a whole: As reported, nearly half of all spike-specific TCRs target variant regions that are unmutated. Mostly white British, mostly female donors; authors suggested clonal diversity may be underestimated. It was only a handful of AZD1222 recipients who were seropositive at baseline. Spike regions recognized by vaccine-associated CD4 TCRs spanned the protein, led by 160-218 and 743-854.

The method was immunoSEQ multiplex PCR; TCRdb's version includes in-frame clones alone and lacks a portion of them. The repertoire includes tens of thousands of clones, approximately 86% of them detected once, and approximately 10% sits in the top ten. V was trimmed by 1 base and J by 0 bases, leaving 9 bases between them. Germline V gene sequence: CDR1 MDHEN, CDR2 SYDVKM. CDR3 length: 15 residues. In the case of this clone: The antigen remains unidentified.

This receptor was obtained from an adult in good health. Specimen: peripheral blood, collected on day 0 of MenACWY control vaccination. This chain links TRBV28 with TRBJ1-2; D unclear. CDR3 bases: TGTGCCAGCAGTTTATCCAGGACCGCTAACTATGGCTACACCTTC. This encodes CASSLSRTANYGYTF.